This TCR beta chain was recorded in a study of blood T cell repertoires in COVID-19. Study context: Samples taken during acute and convalescent COVID-19 were collected in the United States, Italy and Spain.

Under the authors' procedure: Amplified reference gene primers provided the basis for estimating nucleated cell counts. Sequencing was performed with immunoSEQ multiplex PCR; in TCRdb, only in-frame clones are kept and a portion is missing. V, J and clone size are those of that table, while D and trimming were read from the DNA. Of 150,000 or so clones in the sample, approximately 90% were seen once. This CDR3 contains 15 residues. V shed 0 bases and J 4 bases; nucleotides not matched to a gene: 7. Germline loops: CDR1 GTSNPN, CDR2 SVGIG (reference sequence). Sequenced input: peripheral blood. J is TRBJ1-2 and V is TRBV30; 8 nucleotides match TRBD1. The TCR sequence derives from a man in his forties or fifties with acute or convalescent COVID-19. CDR3 in DNA: TGTGCCTGGAGTGTAGGAACCAGGGGGCCCTATGGCTACACCTTC. This codes for CAWSVGTRGPYGYTF.